This T cell receptor beta chain stems from a study of T cell repertoires in cytomegalovirus infection. Across the study: Indicated by public TCR beta signatures were CMV infection and matching HLA type.

Study-wide findings and caveats: Ex vivo, HLA-C-restricted CMV-specific TCR beta clonotypes prevailed over the rest of the response.

Germline V gives CDR1 MNHNS, CDR2 SASEGT. The CDR3 runs 15 residues. TCRdb re-analysed the reads in MiXCR, keeping a single row per CDR3 protein. Here the sample spans 100,000 to 150,000 distinct CDR3 sequences, about 24% being singletons. Note on this clonotype: Its specificity is unknown. The junction departs from germline at one end; a sequencing error may be responsible.

The rearrangement links TRBV6-1 to TRBJ2-1; 9 positions match TRBD2. The sample comprised PBMCs, sequenced either directly or after in vitro stimulation (not recorded which). This TCR was sampled from a human donor in good health (CMV status not recorded). Some clones in this sample may be carry-over from other donors' samples. The CDR3 region has the DNA TGTGCCAGCAGTGAAATAGGCCTAGCGGGAATGGGGCTACCCTTC. Its translation: CASSEIGLAGMGLPF.